The 12 T cell receptor beta chains given below trace back to one sample, sequenced in a study of CD8 T cells in ankylosing spondylitis. TCRdb ran MiXCR on the 5' RACE reads and lists one entry per CDR3 protein. The repertoire includes more than 300,000 distinct CDR3 sequences, more than 9% of them detected once, and more than 7% sits in the top ten. The sequencing sample was made of blood, either unsorted or a sorted T cell fraction (not recorded which). The receptors derive from a female donor with ankylosing spondylitis or in good health (not recorded which).

The V and J genes are TRBV5-1 and TRBJ2-1; TRBD2 might be the D (5 bases). V lost 4 bases, J lost 7 bases, and 21 bases lay in between. The CDR3 totals 16 residues. Per the germline V gene, CDR1 is SGHRS and CDR2 is YFSETQ. For the CDR3, the DNA is TGCGCCAGCAGCGAACGGACCGCTCAAACGGGGAATGAGCAGTTCTTC. It specifies CASSERTAQTGNEQFF.

This clonotype showed up many times. The chain uses TRBV5-1 and TRBJ1-1, with D hard to call. The germline gives CDR1 SGHRS, CDR2 YFSETQ. V was trimmed by 4 bases and J by 1 base, leaving 11 bases between them. The CDR3 extends over 14 amino acids. The CDR3 coding sequence is TGCGCCAGCAGCCTCGCCCCCCCGAACACTGAAGCTTTCTTT. Translating it yields CASSLAPPNTEAFF.

This chain connects TRBV7-2 to TRBJ2-1; 8 positions agree with TRBD2. This CDR3 spans 13 amino acids. Germline values: CDR1 SGHTA, CDR2 FQGNSA. V shed 5 bases, J shed 13 bases, and the junction held 10 bases outside the gene matches. The CDR3 sequence: CASSPTTSGSQFF. The CDR3, as DNA: TGTGCCAGCAGCCCAACCACTAGCGGCAGTCAGTTCTTC.

This clonotype was picked up many times. The genes are TRBV7-3 and TRBJ2-2; D may be TRBD1 (7 bases). Germline V gene sequence: CDR1 SGHTA, CDR2 FQGTGA. CDR3 length: 15 amino acids. Trimming pared 2 bases from V and 4 bases from J, leaving 11 bases between. CDR3 sequence: CASSLAGGSTGELFF. CDR3 DNA sequence: TGTGCCAGCAGCTTAGCAGGGGGGAGCACCGGGGAGCTGTTTTTT. The full variable domain, rest sourced from reference TRBV7-3 and TRBJ2-2, is GAGVSQTPSNKVTEKGKYVELRCDPISGHTALYWYRQSLGQGPEFLIYFQGTGAADDSGLPNDRFFAVRPEGSVSTLKIQRTERGDSAVYLCASSLAGGSTGELFFGEGSRLTVL.

This clonotype was seen many times. DNA for the CDR3: TGTGCCAGCAGCCCCTGGCGGGGGGTCGGAGAGCAGTTCTTC. Translation gives CASSPWRGVGEQFF. This rearrangement joins TRBV11-1 to TRBJ2-1, with 8 bases matching TRBD2. The CDR3 is 14 amino acids. CDR1 is SGHAT and CDR2 is FQDESV in the germline V gene (reference sequence). The J segment lost 10 bases and the V segment lost 5 bases, leaving 10 bases of the junction unmatched.

V is TRBV20-1 and J is TRBJ1-1, with a possible D match to TRBD1 (6 bases). Germline V CDR1 and CDR2: DFQATT, SNEGSKA (reference sequence). This CDR3 is built from 16 residues. V lost 2 bases and J 0 bases, leaving 16 bases between the germline ends. CDR3 coding DNA: TGCAGTGCTAGACTTTCAGGGGCCCTCATGAACACTGAAGCTTTCTTT. It is translated as CSARLSGALMNTEAFF.

At least ten counts were recorded for this clonotype. The chain couples TRBV5-1 to TRBJ2-7; tentatively, D is TRBD1 (6 bases). Germline values: CDR1 SGHRS, CDR2 YFSETQ. Trimming removed 2 bases at V and 0 bases at J, with 12 bases between. The CDR3 has 15 amino acids. This chain's CDR3 is CASSFRGSISYEQYF. CDR3 bases: TGCGCCAGCAGCTTTAGGGGGTCGATCTCCTACGAGCAGTACTTC.

The V gene is TRBV28, the J gene TRBJ2-4, with TRBD1 matching over 9 bases. The germline V gene encodes CDR1 MDHEN and CDR2 SYDVKM. The CDR3 length is 15 residues. Trimming removed 4 bases from V and 3 bases from J; junction bases left unmatched: 4. CDR3 sequence (DNA): TGTGCCAGCAGTTCCCGGGACAGGGTCAAAAACATTCAGTACTTC. Amino acid sequence: CASSSRDRVKNIQYF. Together with reference TRBV28 and TRBJ2-4, the CDR3 gives the full variable domain: DVKVTQSSRYLVKRTGEKVFLECVQDMDHENMFWYRQDPGLGLRLIYFSYDVKMKEKGDIPEGYSVSREKKERFSLILESASTNQTSMYLCASSSRDRVKNIQYFGAGTRLSVL.

The table lists this clonotype with many counts. The V and J genes are TRBV10-3 and TRBJ2-2; TRBD2 matches 9 bases. V lost 6 bases to trimming and J lost 2 bases; unmatched junction nucleotides: 4. Germline V gene sequence: CDR1 ENHRY, CDR2 SYGVKD. The CDR3 is 15 amino acids. The CDR3 sequence: CAIRPSGENTGELFF. CDR3 nucleotide sequence: TGTGCCATCAGGCCTAGCGGGGAAAACACCGGGGAGCTGTTTTTT.

This clonotype was counted many times. The chain is built from TRBV5-6 and TRBJ2-4; 7 bases line up with TRBD2. The CDR3 loop spans 18 amino acids. Germline V gene lookup returns CDR1 SGHDT and CDR2 YYEEEE. J was trimmed by 0 bases and V by 6 bases; bases with no gene match: 15. The CDR3, as DNA: TGTGCCAGCATCCCTTTCGGGAGGACCCTACTAGCCAAAAACATTCAGTACTTC. It yields the protein CASIPFGRTLLAKNIQYF.

This chain uses TRBV7-9 with TRBJ1-1; the D gene is possibly TRBD1 (6 bases). This CDR3 spans 14 amino acids. With 3 bases removed from V and 8 bases from J, the gap between germline ends came to 16 bases. Germline V gene lookup returns CDR1 SEHNR and CDR2 FQNEAQ (reference sequence). CDR3 residues: CASSLGAQGLEAFF. Here the CDR3 DNA reads TGTGCCAGCAGCTTGGGGGCGCAGGGCCTGGAAGCTTTCTTT.

This clonotype came up many times. V and J are TRBV29-1 and TRBJ1-4; 7 nucleotides align to TRBD1. The CDR3 consists of 12 residues. The germline V gene encodes CDR1 SQVTM and CDR2 ANQGSEA. V lost 6 bases and J lost 8; bases outside the gene matches: 6. The CDR3: CSVGQFGEKLFF. CDR3 DNA: TGCAGCGTGGGACAGTTTGGAGAAAAACTGTTTTTT.